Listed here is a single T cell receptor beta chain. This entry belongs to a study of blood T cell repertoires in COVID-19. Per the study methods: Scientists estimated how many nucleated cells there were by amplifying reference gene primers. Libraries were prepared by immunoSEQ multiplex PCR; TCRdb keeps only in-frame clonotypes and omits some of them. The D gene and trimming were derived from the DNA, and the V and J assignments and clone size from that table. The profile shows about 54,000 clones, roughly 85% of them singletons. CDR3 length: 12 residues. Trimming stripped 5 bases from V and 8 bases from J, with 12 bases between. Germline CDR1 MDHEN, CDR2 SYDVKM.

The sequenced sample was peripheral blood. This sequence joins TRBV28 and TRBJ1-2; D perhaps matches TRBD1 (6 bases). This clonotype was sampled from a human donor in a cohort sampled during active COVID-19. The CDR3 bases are TGTGCCAGCAGTGAACAGGGCGGAGGCTACACCTTC. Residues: CASSEQGGGYTF.